This T cell receptor (beta chain) was recorded in a study of tissue T cells after allogeneic stem cell transplantation. The germline V gene has CDR1 LGHDT and CDR2 YNNKQL (reference sequence). The CDR3 length is 13 residues. With respect to this clone: This likely came from a read error, as a far larger clone is one base away. Germline and genes: mouse. The CDR3 end is not reached by the read, which stops 1 residue before it; the germline J gene fills it in. This specimen includes other DNA sequences encoding the same CDR3.

The time point here: mouse harvest day 14 after allogeneic transplant. Tail vein injection delivered 10^7 T-cell-depleted bone marrow cells and 10^6 splenic CD5+ T cells. Clones were read by immunoSEQ multiplex PCR, and TCRdb kept only the in-frame ones, dropping some. This table holds roughly 4,000 clones, around 45% found once. The material sequenced was gut tissue. The clonotype was recovered from a female BALB/c mouse given C57BL/6 T cells with graft-versus-host disease after an allogeneic hematopoietic cell transplant. The gene calls are TRBV4 and TRBJ1-5; D is undetermined. The CDR3: CATSSTVNQAPLF. The sequenced CDR3 bases are TGTGCCACCAGCTCAACAGTCAACCAGGCTCCGCTT. Drawing the rest from reference TRBV4 and TRBJ1-5, the complete variable domain is ETAVFQTPNYHVTQVGNEVSFNCKQTLGHDTMYWYKQDSKKLLKIMFSYNNKQLIVNETVPRRFSPQSSDKAHLNLRIKSVEPEDSAVYLCATSSTVNQAPLFGEGTRLSVL.